The clone carrying this TCR beta chain has a handful of counts. Its antigen is not identified. Authors of the study amplified TCR beta CDR3 regions from RNA transcripts. The TCR CDR3 was amplified in a first-round RT-PCR using the HTBI primer set. In TCRdb, the multiplex PCR reads were re-called with MiXCR into one record per CDR3 protein. Among over 250,000 distinct CDR3 sequences, 20% to 25% were seen once, and the ten largest hold around two thirds. Each diagnosis was grounded in clinical symptoms, serum thyroxine and TRAb, thyroid ultrasound, and orbital computed tomography. Trimming took 0 bases from V and 6 from J, leaving 22 bases between them. From germline, CDR1 is DFQATT and CDR2 SNEGSKA (reference sequence). The CDR3 sequence is 17 residues long. This specimen comes from a study of T cells in Graves' hyperthyroidism and ophthalmopathy. Background on the study: Before any treatment, at initial diagnosis, peripheral blood was collected. Overall study results and limits: Researchers found most expanded thyroid clonotypes above 0.001 in blood as well. Separating ophthalmopathy from stable hyperthyroidism was achieved by a 13 V-J model.

The chain combines TRBV20-1 with TRBJ2-3; D is undetermined. Sequencing was performed on blood. This receptor was identified in a man aged 25-45 years with Graves' ophthalmopathy. The CDR3 nucleotides read TGCAGTGCTAGAGACCCCCCTACCCGCGGAGTAATGGATACGCAGTATTTT. Encoded protein: CSARDPPTRGVMDTQYF.